The 23 T cell receptor beta chains below were found in one sample sequenced in a study of shared clonotypes between healthy human individuals. Only in-frame clones appear in the TCRdb table, and some are missing; sequencing was by immunoSEQ multiplex PCR. The data show around 1 million clones, about 80% seen once. Sequencing input: memory CD4+ T cells sorted from blood. Subset noted: CD45RA-negative fraction. Receptor source: a man younger than 35 in good health.

V is TRBV7-2 and J is TRBJ2-5; TRBD1 might be the D (5 bases). The J call may be incorrect, as the DNA end agrees better with TRBJ2-7. The CDR3 is 15 residues long. Germline lookup yields CDR1 SGHTA and CDR2 FQGNSA. The DNA for the CDR3 is TGTGCCAGCAGCTTAGCTGCGGACATACTCTACGAGCAGTACTTC. Its protein product is CASSLAADILYEQYF.

This clone has a single count. CDR3 nucleotides: TGTGCCAGCAGGAGTTTACGGGGGGATAGCAATCAGCCCCAGCATTTT. As protein: CASRSLRGDSNQPQHF. This sequence joins TRBV27 and TRBJ1-5, with D possibly being TRBD1 (5 bases). Germline loops: CDR1 MNHEY, CDR2 SMNVEV (reference sequence). The CDR3 runs to 16 residues. Trimming removed 6 bases from V and 0 bases from J, with 15 bases in between.

CDR3 nucleotides: TGTGCCAGCAGCCACTCGGGTAGTCCAAACTTGCGGGAGACCCAGTACTTC. It encodes CASSHSGSPNLRETQYF. The chain couples TRBV7-9 to TRBJ2-5; no clear D. V lost 5 bases, J lost 5 bases, and 24 bases lay in between. Germline V gives CDR1 SEHNR, CDR2 FQNEAQ (reference sequence). There are 17 residues in the CDR3.

The chain has TRBV7-2 and TRBJ2-1, with D perhaps TRBD1 or TRBD2 (5 bases each). Germline-derived CDR1 and CDR2 are SGHTA and FQGNSA. The CDR3 runs to 18 residues. Trimming took off 1 base at V and 2 bases at J, with 18 bases between the two ends. The CDR3 nucleotides read TGTGCCAGCAGCTTAGACCGGGGACGGCGTATCCCCTACAATGAGCAGTTCTTC. Its protein is CASSLDRGRRIPYNEQFF.

The chain has TRBV6-5 and TRBJ1-3; unclear D gene. The CDR3 extends over 16 amino acids. The V gene lost 4 bases and the J gene lost 0 bases, with 13 bases spanning the gap. Per germline, CDR1 MNHEY and CDR2 SVGAGI. The CDR3 sequence: CASSLGRTSSGNTIYF. The CDR3 DNA reads TGTGCCAGCAGTTTGGGCAGGACCAGCTCTGGAAACACCATATATTTT.

The chain links TRBV2 to TRBJ1-1; no definite D call. CDR3 length equals 14 residues. Trimming cost V 6 bases and J 1 base, with 12 bases left between them. Germline assignment: CDR1 SNHLY and CDR2 FYNNEI. The CDR3 spells CASRGSQANTEAFF. In DNA, the CDR3 is TGTGCCAGCAGGGGCTCACAAGCGAACACTGAAGCTTTCTTT.

The chain joins TRBV6-4 to TRBJ1-2; 7 nucleotides line up with TRBD1. V trimming: 2 bases; J trimming: 3 bases; junction bases outside the gene matches: 3. The CDR3 length is 14 residues. Germline CDR1 MRHNA, CDR2 SNTAGT. The CDR3 reads CASSDQGGDYGYTF. The CDR3 DNA sequence: TGTGCCAGCAGTGACCAAGGGGGCGACTATGGCTACACCTTC.

This clone was recorded a few times. Given a much more abundant clone one base away, this may be a read error. The same CDR3 is also encoded by other DNA sequences in this sample. The chain employs TRBV2 and TRBJ2-2; D gene ambiguous. V gave up 4 bases and J gave up 3 bases, with 3 bases separating them. This CDR3 contains 12 residues. Germline lookup yields CDR1 SNHLY and CDR2 FYNNEI. The CDR3 DNA follows: TGTGCCAGCAGTGTGGACACCGGGGAGCTGTTTTTT. Its translation: CASSVDTGELFF. Combining the CDR3 with reference TRBV2 and TRBJ2-2 gives the whole variable domain EPEVTQTPSHQVTQMGQEVILRCVPISNHLYFYWYRQILGQKVEFLVSFYNNEISEKSEIFDDQFSVERPDGSNFTLKIRSTKLEDSAMYFCASSVDTGELFFGEGSRLTVL.

The chain is built from TRBV19 and TRBJ1-6; 9 nucleotides agree with TRBD1. The CDR3 is made up of 14 amino acids. V was pared by 6 bases and J by 9 bases, with 6 bases of the junction left unmatched. Germline values: CDR1 LNHDA, CDR2 SQIVND (reference sequence). CDR3 loop: CASSVTGGGSPLHF. As DNA, the CDR3 is TGTGCCAGTAGCGTGACAGGGGGAGGTTCACCCCTCCACTTT.

CDR3 loop: CAISGAGQGASTEAFF. The CDR3 bases are TGTGCCATCAGTGGGGCAGGACAGGGGGCTAGTACTGAAGCTTTCTTT. This chain uses TRBV10-3 with TRBJ1-1; TRBD1 agrees at 11 bases. Germline lookup yields CDR1 ENHRY and CDR2 SYGVKD. The CDR3 length is 16 residues. After removal of 4 bases from V and 5 bases from J, the junction contained 9 bases not matched to a gene.

The chain is built from TRBV11-3 and TRBJ2-5, with D hard to call. The CDR3 runs to 14 residues. V was pared by 1 base and J by 5 bases, with 11 bases between. Looked up from germline, CDR1 is SGHNT and CDR2 is YENEEA. The CDR3 nucleotides are TGTGCCAGCAGCTTAGGGAGTGGTCGGGAGACCCAGTACTTC. Amino acid sequence: CASSLGSGRETQYF.

The chain links TRBV28 to TRBJ1-6; 7 nucleotides line up with TRBD1. V shed 5 bases, J shed 10 bases, and the junction held 11 bases outside the gene matches. This CDR3 has 15 residues. Germline V gene sequence: CDR1 MDHEN, CDR2 SYDVKM. Here the CDR3 reads CASSGRQGQSSPLHF. The CDR3 DNA follows: TGTGCCAGCAGTGGCAGACAGGGACAAAGCTCACCCCTCCACTTT.

This clone was detected a few times. The chain couples TRBV6-1 to TRBJ2-7; 11 bases fit TRBD1. V was clipped by 11 bases and J by 6 bases; unmatched bases: 9. The CDR3 consists of 13 residues. Germline values: CDR1 MNHNS, CDR2 SASEGT. The CDR3 sequence: CASRTGGFPEQYF. CDR3 in DNA: TGTGCCTCACGGACAGGGGGCTTTCCCGAGCAGTACTTC.

This clone was counted a few times. The J gene is TRBJ1-5, the V gene TRBV5-1, with 7 bases that match TRBD1. This CDR3 region has 15 residues. J gave up 1 base and V 0 bases, and 1 base lay outside the gene matches. CDR1 and CDR2 from the germline V gene are SGHRS and YFSETQ. This CDR3 is CASSLGGQSNQPQHF. The CDR3 DNA is TGCGCCAGCAGCTTGGGGGGACAGAGCAATCAGCCCCAGCATTTT.

About this clone itself: Other nucleotide sequences in the sample specify the same CDR3. CDR3 residues: CASRTSGGGETQYF. The CDR3 nucleotides read TGTGCCAGCAGGACTAGCGGGGGGGGAGAGACCCAGTACTTC. The chain has TRBV2 and TRBJ2-5, with 14 positions matching TRBD2. CDR3 length: 14 amino acids. The trim removed 6 bases at V and 4 bases at J, leaving 1 base unmatched. Germline CDR1 is SNHLY and CDR2 is FYNNEI.

This clone was seen more than once but under ten times. The chain has TRBV5-1 and TRBJ2-1, with no clear D. The CDR3 length is 14 residues. Germline V CDR1 and CDR2: SGHRS, YFSETQ. Trimming removed 0 bases from V and 3 bases from J, with 7 bases in between. Written as DNA, the CDR3 is TGCGCCAGCAGCTTGGCCGCTAACTACAATGAGCAGTTCTTC. Its protein product is CASSLAANYNEQFF.

The rearrangement uses TRBV4-1 and TRBJ2-5, with D hard to call. The CDR3 is made up of 13 amino acids. The V gene lost 1 base and the J gene lost 5 bases, with 8 bases spanning the gap. Per the germline V gene, CDR1 is MGHRA and CDR2 is YSYEKL. CDR3 sequence reads: CASSQARTETQYF. In nucleotides, the CDR3 is TGCGCCAGCAGCCAAGCCCGTACGGAGACCCAGTACTTC.

The CDR3 sequence is CAWDLKGDEQYF. CDR3 DNA: TGTGCCTGGGACCTTAAGGGAGACGAGCAGTACTTC. This chain joins TRBV30 and TRBJ2-7; D possibly corresponds to TRBD2 (5 bases). This CDR3 spans 12 amino acids. Germline V lookup: CDR1 GTSNPN, CDR2 SVGIG (reference sequence). Trimming took off 5 bases at V and 5 bases at J, with 13 bases between the two ends.

The chain is built from TRBV2 and TRBJ2-4, with D perhaps TRBD1 or TRBD2 (5 bases each). This CDR3 has 13 residues. The germline V gene encodes CDR1 SNHLY and CDR2 FYNNEI. V was clipped by 8 bases and J by 8 bases, with 16 bases between them. Here the CDR3 reads CASHVPGGHIQYF. As DNA, the CDR3 is TGTGCCAGCCATGTACCTGGGGGTCACATTCAGTACTTC.

This chain links TRBV2 with TRBJ1-2; a possible D gene is TRBD1 (5 bases). The CDR3 runs to 12 residues. V dropped 5 bases and J dropped 8 bases, with 12 bases sitting between them. CDR1 SNHLY and CDR2 FYNNEI come from the germline V gene. CDR3 in DNA: TGTGCCAGCAGTTCCAGGGTCTGGGGCTACACCTTC. It specifies CASSSRVWGYTF.

This chain connects TRBV29-1 to TRBJ2-3; D gene uncertain. The germline V and J ends were trimmed by 3 bases and 5 bases, with 9 bases remaining between them. In germline, CDR1 is SQVTM, CDR2 ANQGSEA. This CDR3 region has 12 residues. CDR3 amino acids: CSVDWRGDTQYF. In DNA, the CDR3 is TGCAGCGTTGATTGGCGTGGAGATACGCAGTATTTT.

The chain uses TRBV27 and TRBJ1-5, with D maybe TRBD1 (6 bases). Germline values: CDR1 MNHEY, CDR2 SMNVEV (reference sequence). Trimming cost V 2 bases and J 9 bases, with 20 bases left between them. This CDR3 is built from 16 residues. CDR3 bases: TGTGCCAGCAGTTTAAAGGGGGGCCTGAGCGTCACGCCCCAGCATTTT. This gives the protein CASSLKGGLSVTPQHF.

This chain connects TRBV6-1 to TRBJ1-2, with D possibly being TRBD1 (5 bases). CDR3 size: 14 residues. Trimming stripped 6 bases from V and 0 bases from J, with 11 bases between. Germline CDR1 reads MNHNS; CDR2 reads SASEGT. The CDR3 DNA follows: TGTGCCAGCAGCGCCTGGACATCTAACTATGGCTACACCTTC. It codes for CASSAWTSNYGYTF.